A selection of T cell receptor beta chains follows, all from one sample in a study of spatial heterogeneity in lung cancer. TCRdb re-called the 5' RACE reads with MiXCR, one entry per CDR3 protein. The sample lists 15,000 to 20,000 distinct CDR3 sequences, 7% to 7.5% occurring once. The starting material was lung tumor tissue, obtained at surgery. The receptors were gathered from a female donor with early-stage non-small cell lung cancer. The CDR3 runs from the conserved cysteine through the conserved F or W. The D gene is left open where the match is weak. Expanded clones are given a class, and other clones once, few, many or no size at all.

D,J,V,size,DNA,CDR3
TRBD1,TRBJ1-2,TRBV29-1,many,TGCAGCGTTGGGGCTGGACAGGGGAGGGACTACACCTTC,CSVGAGQGRDYTF
NA,TRBJ1-2,TRBV10-2,NA,TGCGCCAGCAGTGAGATTCAGGTCTATGGCTACACCTTC,CASSEIQVYGYTF
NA,TRBJ1-1,TRBV5-6,NA,TGTGCCAGCAGCGCACGGATTAACACTGAAGCTTTCTTT,CASSARINTEAFF
TRBD1,TRBJ2-4,TRBV3-1,NA,TGTGCCAGCAGGGACAGGGGAGGCATTCAGTACTTC,CASRDRGGIQYF
TRBD1,TRBJ2-1,TRBV12-3/TRBV12-4,NA,TGTGCCAGCAGTCGAAAGAACAGGGGTAATGAGCAGTTCTTC,CASSRKNRGNEQFF
NA,TRBJ2-1,TRBV5-1,many,TGCGCCAGCAGCCTGGGCGGCGCCTCGAATGAGCAGTTCTTC,CASSLGGASNEQFF
NA,TRBJ1-2,TRBV6-5,many,TGTGCCAGCAGTTACGGGACAAACAACTATGGCTACACCTTC,CASSYGTNNYGYTF
NA,TRBJ2-4,TRBV19,few,TGTGCCAGTAGTTCGGGTCCCATTCAGTACTTC,CASSSGPIQYF
TRBD1,TRBJ2-1,TRBV4-1,many,TGCGCCAGCAGCCAACCAGGGACAGGGAATGAGCAGTTCTTC,CASSQPGTGNEQFF
TRBD1,TRBJ1-2,TRBV20-1,medium-sized,TGCAGTGCTAGTTTGACAGGGGAGGTTGGCTACACCTTC,CSASLTGEVGYTF
NA,TRBJ2-5,TRBV24-1,medium-sized,TGTGCCACCAGTGTTGGTGAGACCCAGTACTTC,CATSVGETQYF
NA,TRBJ1-5,TRBV5-1,many,TGCGCCAGCAGCTTGGACAGGGAGAGCAATCAGCCCCAGCATTTT,CASSLDRESNQPQHF
NA,TRBJ1-6,TRBV25-1,many,TGTGCCAGCAGTGGATACAGTAATTCACCCCTCCACTTT,CASSGYSNSPLHF
NA,TRBJ1-5,TRBV20-1,NA,TGCAGTGCTAGAAGTGATAGCAATCAGCCCCAGCATTTT,CSARSDSNQPQHF
NA,TRBJ1-1,TRBV3-1,NA,TGTGCCAGCAGCCAAGGGTATTGCCCTCCACCCTTTACCGATAACAACTTCGGGGCTTTCTTT,CASSQGYCPPPFTDNNFGAFF
NA,TRBJ1-2,TRBV12-3/TRBV12-4,NA,TGTGCCAGCAGCGCTTCAACGGCACAACTCCAGGGCTACACCTTC,CASSASTAQLQGYTF
NA,TRBJ2-1,TRBV28,many,TGTGCCAGCTTCGGGCACGGGTACAATGAGCAGTTCTTC,CASFGHGYNEQFF
TRBD1,TRBJ1-1,TRBV27,many,TGTGCCAGCACCCCCGGGGGACAGCTTCGGACTGAAGCTTTCTTT,CASTPGGQLRTEAFF
NA,TRBJ1-5,TRBV28,many,TGTGCCAGCAGTCCCCCGGGACGGAATGATCAGCCCCAGCATTTT,CASSPPGRNDQPQHF
NA,TRBJ1-5,TRBV10-2,many,TGCGCCAGCAAAGATTGGGGCCTCGGGCCCCAGCATTTT,CASKDWGLGPQHF
NA,TRBJ2-1,TRBV11-2,many,TGTGCCAGCAGCTTTTTGGACAATGAGCAGTTCTTC,CASSFLDNEQFF
NA,TRBJ1-2,TRBV20-1,many,TGCAGTGCCAGACAGACTAACTATGGCTACACCTTC,CSARQTNYGYTF
NA,TRBJ2-2,TRBV5-1,NA,TGCGCCAGCAGCACCGGGACATCGAACACCGGGGAGCTGTTTTTT,CASSTGTSNTGELFF
NA,TRBJ2-3,TRBV3-2,NA,TGTGCCAGCAGCCCACCGGGACAGGGGGCCTGCACAGATACGCAGTATTTT,CASSPPGQGACTDTQYF